These 27 T cell receptor beta chains were all obtained from the same sample, sequenced in a study of T cells in Graves' hyperthyroidism and ophthalmopathy. Amplified TCR beta CDR3 regions came from RNA transcripts. The HTBI primer set served for first-round RT-PCR of the TCR CDR3. TCRdb used MiXCR to reprocess the multiplex PCR reads, holding one entry per CDR3 protein. Found here are over 650,000 distinct CDR3 sequences, roughly 46% of them singletons; the top ten hold less than 9%. Source material: peripheral blood or thyroid tissue (not recorded which). Receptors originate from an adult man with Graves' disease, either hyperthyroidism or ophthalmopathy (not recorded which).

The chain's CDR3 is CASSLAGQLTPLHF. The CDR3 region has the DNA TGTGCCAGCAGTTTAGCCGGACAGTTGACACCCCTCCACTTT. The chain has TRBV6-5 and TRBJ1-6; D might be TRBD1 (6 bases). The CDR3 spans 14 residues. Germline CDR1 reads MNHEY; CDR2 reads SVGAGI. The V gene lost 4 bases and the J gene lost 11 bases, with 15 bases spanning the gap.

Only one count was recorded for this clonotype. The rearrangement uses TRBV25-1 and TRBJ1-2; no clear D. This CDR3 spans 13 amino acids. The germline CDR1 and CDR2 sequences are MGHDK and SYGVNS. Deletions cut 8 bases from V and 4 bases from J, with 14 bases between. CDR3 bases: TGTGCCAGCTTAGCAGGACGGACCTATGGCTACACCTTC. This codes for CASLAGRTYGYTF.

Remarks on this clonotype: In this CDR3 the conserved last residue, phenylalanine or tryptophan, is missing, so a read error is likely. The V and J genes are TRBV9 and TRBJ1-6; perhaps TRBD1 as D (5 bases). This CDR3 comprises 14 residues. Trimming took 5 bases from V and 9 from J, leaving 15 bases between them. Germline CDR1 reads SGDLS; CDR2 reads YYNGEE. CDR3 sequence: CASSPGLLGSPLHL. The CDR3 DNA reads TGTGCCAGCAGTCCAGGGCTTTTAGGTTCACCCCTCCACCTT.

The V call is TRBV6-5, the J call TRBJ2-7; possible D gene TRBD1, 5 bases. The V gene lost 4 bases and the J gene lost 4 bases, with 11 bases spanning the gap. The CDR3 consists of 13 residues. In germline, CDR1 is MNHEY, CDR2 SVGAGI. DNA of the CDR3: TGTGCCAGCAGTTTTGGGGCAGCTTACGAGCAGTACTTC. It yields the protein CASSFGAAYEQYF.

V is TRBV25-1 and J is TRBJ2-5; TRBD2 matches 8 bases. The CDR3 is 16 residues long. J gave up 1 base and V 6 bases, and 10 bases lay outside the gene matches. Germline V gene data show CDR1 as MGHDK and CDR2 as SYGVNS. The CDR3 coding sequence is TGTGCCAGCAGCCGCGGACTAGCCGAAATCCAAGAGACCCAGTACTTC. Translating it yields CASSRGLAEIQETQYF.

The chain links TRBV7-9 to TRBJ2-7, with 9 bases lining up with TRBD1. Germline V gives CDR1 SEHNR, CDR2 FQNEAQ (reference sequence). CDR3 size: 15 residues. The ends lost 6 bases at V and 2 bases at J; junction bases unmatched: 8. DNA for the CDR3: TGTGCCAGCAGTTCCGGGACAGGGCGCGCCTACGAGCAGTACTTC. Its protein is CASSSGTGRAYEQYF.

This clonotype turned up a few times. V gene TRBV29-1 combines with J gene TRBJ2-7; D might be TRBD1 or TRBD2, each matching 5 bases. V lost 4 bases, J lost 5 bases, and 18 bases lay in between. Germline-derived CDR1 and CDR2 are SQVTM and ANQGSEA. This CDR3 comprises 14 residues. CDR3 in amino acids: CSVVPHGAANEQYF. The DNA for the CDR3 is TGCAGCGTTGTCCCCCACGGGGCAGCGAACGAGCAGTACTTC.

The chain couples TRBV14 to TRBJ1-1, with D perhaps TRBD1 (5 bases). CDR1 is SGHDN and CDR2 is FVKESK in the germline V gene. The germline V and J ends were trimmed by 5 bases and 3 bases, with 10 bases remaining between them. The CDR3 consists of 13 residues. The CDR3 coding sequence is TGTGCCAGCAGCTGGGGCCGGTACACTGAAGCTTTCTTT. It yields the protein CASSWGRYTEAFF.

V gene TRBV20-1 combines with J gene TRBJ2-7, with D possibly TRBD1 on 8 matching bases. This CDR3 spans 14 amino acids. The ends were cut back, 7 bases at V and 0 bases at J, with 16 bases in the middle. In germline, CDR1 is DFQATT, CDR2 SNEGSKA (reference sequence). CDR3 nucleotides: TGCAGTGGCTCACAGGGGGGGAGCTCCTACGAGCAGTACTTC. Amino acids: CSGSQGGSSYEQYF.

This clonotype was detected ten times or more. This chain connects TRBV10-3 to TRBJ2-7; 9 bases are a match to TRBD2. Germline-derived CDR1 and CDR2 are ENHRY and SYGVKD. The CDR3 runs 13 residues. The DNA for the CDR3 is TGTGCGAGCCAGCGGGAGGTCTCCTACGAGCAGTACTTC. Its protein product is CASQREVSYEQYF.

The chain carries TRBV29-1 and TRBJ1-1, with a tentative D call TRBD1 (5 bases). The CDR3 loop spans 12 amino acids. Trimming left V 5 bases short and J 5 bases short, with 12 bases between. Germline V lookup: CDR1 SQVTM, CDR2 ANQGSEA. Here the CDR3 DNA reads TGCAGCGTTAGCGGGGGAGGGACTGAAGCTTTCTTT. Its protein is CSVSGGGTEAFF.

In this sample, this clonotype turned up many times. The CDR3 region has the DNA TGTGCCGGACAGGGCGAACCTCAAGAGACCCAGTACTTC. Protein product: CAGQGEPQETQYF. The chain recombines TRBV2 with TRBJ2-5; the match to TRBD1 covers 8 bases. J gave up 2 bases and V 11 bases, and 7 bases lay outside the gene matches. The CDR3 runs to 13 residues. Germline CDR1 and CDR2: SNHLY and FYNNEI.

This clonotype was counted only a few times. The gene calls are TRBV20-1 and TRBJ2-5; 8 nucleotides agree with TRBD2. V shed 0 bases, J shed 5 bases, and the junction held 14 bases outside the gene matches. CDR3 length: 17 amino acids. The germline gives CDR1 DFQATT, CDR2 SNEGSKA (reference sequence). The CDR3 nucleotides are TGCAGTGCTAGAGATCCGCGTACGGGGGGGGCGGGGGAGACCCAGTACTTC. It specifies CSARDPRTGGAGETQYF.

This clonotype was counted ten times or more. V usage is TRBV10-3 and J usage is TRBJ1-6; D remains ambiguous. Germline V gives CDR1 ENHRY, CDR2 SYGVKD. The CDR3 runs 13 residues. V lost 0 bases, J lost 5 bases, and 2 bases lay in between. CDR3 region: CAISESNNSPLHF. CDR3 sequence (DNA): TGTGCCATCAGTGAGTCGAATAATTCACCCCTCCACTTT.

This clonotype was seen repeatedly, ten times or more. The chain links TRBV6-5 to TRBJ1-1; no definite D call. V was shortened by 2 bases and J by 2 bases, with 9 bases between the two germline ends. The CDR3 consists of 14 residues. Per germline, CDR1 MNHEY and CDR2 SVGAGI. The CDR3 protein is CASSYVGVNTEAFF. CDR3 coding DNA: TGTGCCAGCAGTTACGTGGGAGTCAACACTGAAGCTTTCTTT.

This sequence joins TRBV5-4 and TRBJ1-1; D is ambiguous. This CDR3 is built from 15 residues. Germline V lookup: CDR1 SGHNT, CDR2 YYREEE (reference sequence). Trimming took off 0 bases at V and 7 bases at J, with 16 bases between the two ends. For the CDR3, the DNA is TGTGCCAGCAGCTTGGATCAGGCAGCAGGACGTGAAGCTTTCTTT. Amino acid sequence: CASSLDQAAGREAFF.

There are many counts of this clonotype. V usage is TRBV29-1 and J usage is TRBJ1-1; D might be TRBD1 (5 bases). V was shortened by 3 bases and J by 3 bases, with 8 bases between the two germline ends. CDR1 and CDR2 from the germline V gene are SQVTM and ANQGSEA. The CDR3 runs 12 residues. The CDR3 nucleotides read TGCAGCGTTGACGAGGGGTACACTGAAGCTTTCTTT. It codes for CSVDEGYTEAFF.

This clonotype occurred a few times. The chain has TRBV5-1 and TRBJ2-2; no reliable D call. This CDR3 comprises 14 residues. Germline V gene sequence: CDR1 SGHRS, CDR2 YFSETQ. Between the trimmed V and J ends, which lost 0 bases and 0 bases, there was a span of 3 bases. The CDR3 nucleotides read TGCGCCAGCAGCTTGGAGGCGAACACCGGGGAGCTGTTTTTT. It codes for CASSLEANTGELFF.

Ten or more counts support this clonotype. CDR3 nucleotide sequence: TGCAGTGCTACGCTAACAGGGACCAATAATTCACCCCTCCACTTT. It translates to CSATLTGTNNSPLHF. V gene TRBV20-1 combines with J gene TRBJ1-6, with D possibly being TRBD1 (6 bases). There are 15 residues in the CDR3. Per germline, CDR1 DFQATT and CDR2 SNEGSKA (reference sequence). V was clipped by 4 bases and J by 5 bases, with 15 bases between them.

This clonotype has only a few counts. CDR3 residues: CASSLDWSSYEQYF. CDR3 bases: TGCGCCAGCAGCTTGGACTGGAGCTCCTACGAGCAGTACTTC. This chain uses TRBV5-1 with TRBJ2-7, with unresolved D. Trimming cost V 0 bases and J 0 bases, with 7 bases left between them. The CDR3 loop spans 14 amino acids. The germline V gene has CDR1 SGHRS and CDR2 YFSETQ.

The chain employs TRBV5-1 and TRBJ1-6, with TRBD1 matching over 9 bases. The CDR3 sequence is 15 residues long. J lost 9 bases, V lost 3 bases, and 7 bases had no gene match. CDR1 is SGHRS and CDR2 is YFSETQ in the germline V gene. CDR3 nucleotide sequence: TGCGCCAGCAGCTCGGGACAGGGTCAACGTTCACCCCTCCACTTT. Encoded protein: CASSSGQGQRSPLHF.

The chain links TRBV29-1 to TRBJ2-6, with D unresolved. V was pared by 6 bases and J by 4 bases, with 4 bases between. This CDR3 comprises 11 residues. Germline V gives CDR1 SQVTM, CDR2 ANQGSEA. The CDR3, as DNA: TGCAGCGTGCCGGGGGCCAACGTCCTGACTTTC. It encodes CSVPGANVLTF.

To note about this clonotype: One end of the junction does not line up with germline, which may come from a read error. The chain has TRBV7-2 and TRBJ1-5; possibly TRBD1 for D (5 bases). This CDR3 region has 17 residues. Germline loops: CDR1 SGHTA, CDR2 FQGNSA. CDR3 bases: TGCGCCAGCAGCCAAGGGACGATCCGATATAGCAATCAGCCCCAGCATTTT. Encoded protein: CASSQGTIRYSNQPQHF.

The chain is built from TRBV20-1 and TRBJ1-3; no clear D. Germline V gives CDR1 DFQATT, CDR2 SNEGSKA (reference sequence). The CDR3 has 14 amino acids. V was cut by 5 bases and J by 2 bases, with 13 bases left in between. The CDR3 is CSAPDTVPGNTIYF. DNA of the CDR3: TGCAGTGCTCCTGACACGGTGCCTGGAAACACCATATATTTT.

The chain recombines TRBV12-3 or TRBV12-4 with TRBJ2-7, with 10 bases matching TRBD1. Germline trimming cut 6 bases from V and 2 bases from J; bases unmatched to any gene: 4. This CDR3 has 14 residues. The CDR3 loop is CASRGTGAPYEQYF. The CDR3 bases are TGTGCCAGCAGGGGGACAGGGGCCCCCTACGAGCAGTACTTC.

This clonotype was picked up many times. The chain carries TRBV24-1 and TRBJ1-1; D is perhaps TRBD1 (5 bases). The CDR3 has 13 amino acids. V was cut by 5 bases and J by 3 bases, with 9 bases left in between. Per the germline V gene, CDR1 is KGHDR and CDR2 is SFDVKD. This CDR3 is CATSAGLDTEAFF. The CDR3, as DNA: TGTGCCACCAGTGCAGGGTTGGACACTGAAGCTTTCTTT.

The rearrangement joins TRBV7-9 to TRBJ1-5; no reliable D call. Germline V gene sequence: CDR1 SEHNR, CDR2 FQNEAQ (reference sequence). This CDR3 contains 13 residues. The V end lost 1 base, the J end lost 5 bases, and 6 bases lay between the germline ends. Here the CDR3 reads CASSLDIHQPQHF. The CDR3 DNA reads as TGTGCCAGCAGCTTAGACATCCATCAGCCCCAGCATTTT.